The next 12 T cell receptor beta chains were all read from a single sample in a study of blood T cell repertoires in COVID-19. The table came from immunoSEQ multiplex PCR; TCRdb's copy has only in-frame clones and leaves some out. The sample includes about 270,000 clones, under 90% of them seen just once. What was sequenced was peripheral blood. Receptors were obtained from a woman under 30 with acute or convalescent COVID-19.

The V and J genes are TRBV13 and TRBJ1-3; 7 nucleotides agree with TRBD1. V lost 5 bases and J lost 0; bases outside the gene matches: 16. From germline, CDR1 is PRHDT and CDR2 FYEKMQ (reference sequence). CDR3 length equals 19 residues. CDR3 in amino acids: CASSALVGTATPSGNTIYF. CDR3 sequence (DNA): TGTGCCAGCAGCGCCCTCGTCGGGACAGCAACCCCCTCTGGAAACACCATATATTTT.

On this clone: Other nucleotide sequences in the sample specify the same CDR3. The chain has TRBV5-6 and TRBJ2-7; D ambiguous. The germline V and J ends were trimmed by 4 bases and 0 bases, with 2 bases remaining between them. CDR3 length equals 11 residues. Germline-derived CDR1 and CDR2 are SGHDT and YYEEEE. The CDR3 loop is CASSHSYEQYF. In DNA, the CDR3 is TGTGCCAGCAGCCACTCCTACGAGCAGTACTTC. The full variable domain, rest sourced from reference TRBV5-6 and TRBJ2-7, is DAGVTQSPTHLIKTRGQQVTLRCSPKSGHDTVSWYQQALGQGPQFIFQYYEEEERQRGNFPDRFSGHQFPNYSSELNVNALLLGDSALYLCASSHSYEQYFGPGTRLTVT.

The chain links TRBV5-3 to TRBJ1-1; tentative D call: TRBD1 (5 bases). TRBV5-3 has ORF status, its function being uncertain. CDR3 length equals 13 residues. Deletions cut 5 bases from V and 1 base from J, with 9 bases between. In DNA form, the CDR3 reads TGTGCCAGAAGTGGTAGGGGGAACACTGAAGCTTTCTTT. Its protein product is CARSGRGNTEAFF.

This sequence joins TRBV5-8 and TRBJ1-2, with D possibly TRBD1 on 5 matching bases. This CDR3 is built from 15 residues. The V and J ends lost 2 bases and 1 base respectively, with 12 bases between them. CDR1 SGHTS and CDR2 YDEGEE come from the germline V gene. DNA for the CDR3: TGTGCCAGCAGCTTTGTTGGGGCAAGTAACTATGGCTACACCTTC. This translates into CASSFVGASNYGYTF.

Concerning this clone: Mismatch with germline at one junction end may stem from a read error. V gene TRBV28 combines with J gene TRBJ1-2; possible D gene TRBD1, 5 bases. Per germline, CDR1 MDHEN and CDR2 SYDVKM. The CDR3 has 17 residues. CDR3: CASGLAGSPPRSYGYTF. The CDR3 DNA is TGTGCCAGCGGTTTGGCAGGGTCGCCGCCTCGGAGCTATGGCTACACCTTC.

This chain joins TRBV11-3 and TRBJ2-1, with 7 bases fitting TRBD1. CDR1 and CDR2 from the germline V gene are SGHNT and YENEEA. This CDR3 comprises 14 residues. V lost 4 bases, J lost 6 bases, and 6 bases stayed unmatched. CDR3 sequence reads: CASSSGNRGNEQFF. DNA of the CDR3: TGTGCCAGCAGCTCCGGGAACAGGGGCAATGAGCAGTTCTTC.

The chain uses TRBV10-1 and TRBJ1-2; D not resolved. V shed 6 bases and J shed 2 bases, with 10 bases lying between them. CDR1 WNHNN and CDR2 SYGVQD come from the germline V gene (reference sequence). The CDR3 has 13 amino acids. The CDR3 coding sequence is TGCGCCAGCAGCAGCGACGCGAACTATGGCTACACCTTC. Protein sequence: CASSSDANYGYTF.

The rearrangement links TRBV5-6 to TRBJ1-2; D uncertain. The germline CDR1 and CDR2 sequences are SGHDT and YYEEEE. This CDR3 region has 12 residues. V gave up 4 bases and J gave up 4 bases, with 8 bases separating them. The CDR3 DNA reads as TGTGCCAGCAGCCCGGGGATCTATGGCTACACCTTC. Translated, it gives CASSPGIYGYTF.

The rearrangement joins TRBV18 to TRBJ2-5; perhaps TRBD1 as D (5 bases). Germline loops: CDR1 KGHSH, CDR2 LQKENI. This CDR3 is 13 amino acids long. V was shortened by 4 bases and J by 4 bases, with 10 bases between the two germline ends. This chain's CDR3 is CASSRQGRETQYF. CDR3 bases: TGTGCCAGCTCACGCCAGGGAAGAGAGACCCAGTACTTC.

The chain uses TRBV19 and TRBJ2-1; TRBD2 matches at 11 bases. Unmatched junction bases numbered 0, after V lost 3 bases and J lost 2 bases. The CDR3 is 15 residues long. Germline CDR1 LNHDA, CDR2 SQIVND (reference sequence). The CDR3 loop reads CASSMTSGTYNEQFF. CDR3 sequence (DNA): TGTGCCAGTAGTATGACTAGCGGGACCTACAATGAGCAGTTCTTC.

CDR3 amino acids: CASSQDRDRVSAYGYTF. For the CDR3, the DNA is TGTGCCAGCAGCCAAGATAGGGACAGGGTGTCAGCCTATGGCTACACCTTC. The chain carries TRBV4-2 and TRBJ1-2, with TRBD1 matching 9 bases. The CDR3 consists of 17 residues. Trimming cost V 0 bases and J 4 bases; bases outside gene matches: 9. Germline CDR1 is LGHNA and CDR2 is YNFKEQ.

The V call is TRBV7-3, the J call TRBJ2-5, with TRBD1 matching 11 bases. J gave up 4 bases and V 5 bases, and 3 bases lay outside the gene matches. CDR1 is SGHTA and CDR2 is FQGTGA in the germline V gene. CDR3 length: 14 amino acids. The CDR3 spells CASSPGTGGETQYF. CDR3 nucleotides: TGTGCCAGCAGCCCAGGGACAGGGGGAGAGACCCAGTACTTC. Full variable domain (outside the CDR3, taken from reference TRBV7-3 and TRBJ2-5): GAGVSQTPSNKVTEKGKYVELRCDPISGHTALYWYRQSLGQGPEFLIYFQGTGAADDSGLPNDRFFAVRPEGSVSTLKIQRTERGDSAVYLCASSPGTGGETQYFGPGTRLLVL.